These T cell receptor beta chains were read from a single sample in a study of healthy donors' naive CD4 and CD8 T cells. TCRdb independently ran MiXCR on the reads; one entry per CDR3 protein. The data contain roughly 200,000 distinct CDR3 sequences, over 60% of them singletons. Sequencing used naive CD4+ and CD8+ T cells sorted from blood, pooled from several donors. The receptor set was obtained from a pool of human donors in good health; the sample pools cells from several healthy donors. Both conserved end residues are part of each CDR3. Each record gives: V gene, J gene, D gene, CDR3 protein. The D gene is left open where the match is weak.

TRBV30	TRBJ1-5	TRBD1	CAWDIGTGYQPQHF
TRBV29-1	TRBJ1-1	TRBD1	CSVRGQRNTEAFF
TRBV6-2/TRBV6-3	TRBJ2-7	TRBD1	CVSSYGTGIYLFRSQQYF
TRBV27	TRBJ1-2	NA	CASSLSSATGYTF
TRBV6-1	TRBJ1-1	TRBD1	CASRTGGEGTEAFF
TRBV29-1	TRBJ2-1	NA	CSVTAGANEQFF
TRBV19	TRBJ2-4	NA	CASRGQLAKNIQYF
TRBV5-4	TRBJ2-7	NA	CASSSTRDGSYEQYF
TRBV11-3	TRBJ1-1	TRBD1	CASSLSGTGRTEAFF
TRBV4-2	TRBJ2-7	NA	CASSQEIVGPTYEQYF
TRBV19	TRBJ1-2	NA	CASKSAGTVIYGYTF
TRBV4-2	TRBJ2-7	NA	CASSQDLSSYEQYF
TRBV6-2/TRBV6-3	TRBJ2-7	NA	CASSYWAIRTYEQYF
TRBV18	TRBJ2-1	NA	CASSPPPGGAYNEQFF
TRBV7-8	TRBJ1-3	NA	CASSPFSEGGPRDTIYF
TRBV29-1	TRBJ2-1	TRBD2	CSVGLAHNEQFF
TRBV2	TRBJ2-7	TRBD1	CASSGGQAYEQYF
TRBV29-1	TRBJ2-5	NA	CSVAAETQYF
TRBV29-1	TRBJ1-3	NA	CSVSGLSGNTIYF
TRBV19	TRBJ1-3	TRBD1	CASSIMGQYSGNTIYF
TRBV7-9	TRBJ2-1	TRBD2	CASSSTGTSLTDEQFF
TRBV20-1	TRBJ2-3	NA	CSVFSDRTDTQYF
TRBV18	TRBJ2-1	NA	CASSLPPPAGWFF
TRBV29-1	TRBJ2-1	TRBD2	CSVPPGLAGPDEQFF
TRBV6-5	TRBJ2-7	NA	CASSPPGLEQYF
TRBV29-1	TRBJ2-7	TRBD2	CSVATSASEQYF
TRBV18	TRBJ1-2	TRBD1	CASSPRQGAHYGYTF
TRBV28	TRBJ2-3	NA	CASSFPTSYSTDTQYF